In its sample, the clone carrying this T cell receptor (beta chain) was seen once. This record comes from a study of CD8 T cells in Susac syndrome. The CDR3 length is 14 residues. Germline values: CDR1 DFQATT, CDR2 SNEGSKA (reference sequence). Trimming left V 7 bases short and J 7 bases short, with 22 bases between. A quantity of roughly 0.5 to 1 ug RNA underwent reverse transcription using random hexamers. TCRdb re-called the immunoSEQ multiplex PCR reads through MiXCR, storing one row per CDR3 protein. Among about 140,000 distinct CDR3 sequences, approximately 96% were seen once, and the ten largest hold about 0.11%.

The sample was CD4+ T cells from PBMCs. The gene calls are TRBV20-1 and TRBJ1-1, with unresolved D. The receptor's source is a human donor with multiple sclerosis. DNA for the CDR3: TGCAGTGGGCGTGGGAGGGCAGGACTATATGAAGCTTTCTTT. Amino acid sequence: CSGRGRAGLYEAFF.